These 10 T cell receptor beta chains share one sample of origin, sequenced in a study of blood T cell dynamics during melanoma immunotherapy (dated by TCRdb to the early 2020s). What this sample's time point label stands for: week 3, after first cycle of checkpoint inhibitor. Libraries were built with the immunoSEQ multiplex PCR assay. TCRdb obtained this table from immuneACCESS and retained in-frame rearrangements with V and J assigned. These tables miss some clones; where compared with another copy, unresolved V genes account for less than half of the shortfall, and the remainder is unexplained. For this sample the table gives about 4,800 clones, of which about 88% were detected only once. The ten most abundant clones make up 30% of the sample. Sequenced material: blood, taken from a patient treated with checkpoint blockade. The receptors shown here come from a human donor with melanoma.

This clone came up once. The V gene is TRBV7-3, the J gene TRBJ2-1; 9 bases are shared with TRBD1. Germline lookup yields CDR1 SGHTA and CDR2 FQGTGA. The junction had 11 bases not matched to a gene; V was cut back by 4 bases and J by 4 bases. The CDR3 has 17 amino acids. CDR3 bases: TGTGCCAGCAGCTCCAACCGTGGGACAGGGCCGTACAATGAGCAGTTCTTC. This gives the protein CASSSNRGTGPYNEQFF. Filled out from reference TRBV7-3 and TRBJ2-1, the complete variable domain reads GAGVSQTPSNKVTEKGKYVELRCDPISGHTALYWYRQSLGQGPEFLIYFQGTGAADDSGLPNDRFFAVRPEGSVSTLKIQRTERGDSAVYLCASSSNRGTGPYNEQFFGPGTRLTVL.

The genes are TRBV19 and TRBJ2-5; D is unclear. The CDR3 is made up of 13 amino acids. V was cut by 5 bases and J by 7 bases, with 14 bases left in between. Per germline, CDR1 LNHDA and CDR2 SQIVND (reference sequence). CDR3 amino acids: CASSRTTERTQYF. Written as DNA, the CDR3 is TGTGCCAGTAGTCGGACCACCGAAAGGACCCAGTACTTC.

The J gene is TRBJ2-3, the V gene TRBV7-9; D is ambiguous. The CDR3 sequence is 15 residues long. In germline, CDR1 is SEHNR, CDR2 FQNEAQ (reference sequence). V lost 2 bases, J lost 4 bases, and 13 bases lay in between. CDR3 DNA sequence: TGTGCCAGCAGCTTATCTTCCCGAAATGCAGATACGCAGTATTTT. Amino acids: CASSLSSRNADTQYF.

This clone has only one observation. V usage is TRBV7-3 and J usage is TRBJ1-2; tentatively, D is TRBD1 (6 bases). There are 15 residues in the CDR3. Deletions cut 2 bases from V and 5 bases from J, with 15 bases between. CDR1 and CDR2 from the germline V gene are SGHTA and FQGTGA. The CDR3 nucleotides are TGTGCCAGCAGCTTAGAGGTCGCCAGGGGATATGGCTACACCTTC. As protein: CASSLEVARGYGYTF.

This clone was observed once. The V gene is TRBV11-3, the J gene TRBJ2-1; D gene ambiguous. CDR3 length equals 13 residues. Deletions cut 4 bases from V and 7 bases from J, with 11 bases between. Germline CDR1 is SGHNT and CDR2 is YENEEA. The CDR3 reads CASSWSRNNEQFF. Here the CDR3 DNA reads TGTGCCAGCAGCTGGTCGCGGAATAATGAGCAGTTCTTC.

This chain connects TRBV4-3 to TRBJ2-7; 10 bases align to TRBD1. Per germline, CDR1 LGHNA and CDR2 YSLEER. CDR3 size: 16 residues. V shed 3 bases and J 3 bases; nucleotides not matched to a gene: 8. The chain's CDR3 is CASSHFPGQGNYEQYF. The DNA for the CDR3 is TGCGCCAGCAGCCATTTTCCGGGACAGGGGAACTACGAGCAGTACTTC.

This chain links TRBV14 with TRBJ1-2; 8 bases fit TRBD1. J was trimmed by 4 bases and V by 5 bases; bases with no gene match: 12. The germline V gene has CDR1 SGHDN and CDR2 FVKESK. The CDR3 length is 16 residues. The CDR3 region has the DNA TGTGCCAGCAGCTTACAGGCCGGGACAGGCCTCTATGGCTACACCTTC. Its translation is CASSLQAGTGLYGYTF.

The V and J genes are TRBV19 and TRBJ1-1; weak D call: TRBD1 (6 bases). The CDR3 has 13 amino acids. In germline, CDR1 is LNHDA, CDR2 SQIVND (reference sequence). The V gene lost 8 bases and the J gene lost 5 bases, with 15 bases spanning the gap. Here the CDR3 DNA reads TGTGCCAGTCACAAGGGGGGTCAGACTGAAGCTTTCTTT. It encodes CASHKGGQTEAFF. Using reference TRBV19 and TRBJ1-1 for the parts outside the CDR3, the full variable domain is DGGITQSPKYLFRKEGQNVTLSCEQNLNHDAMYWYRQDPGQGLRLIYYSQIVNDFQKGDIAEGYSVSREKKESFPLTVTSAQKNPTAFYLCASHKGGQTEAFFGQGTRLTVV.

The sample holds one count of this clone. The chain recombines TRBV6-5 with TRBJ2-7, with D possibly matching TRBD2 (6 bases). The germline V gene encodes CDR1 MNHEY and CDR2 SVGAGI. Trimming removed 7 bases from V and 6 bases from J, with 16 bases in between. The CDR3 runs to 13 residues. The CDR3 DNA sequence: TGTGCCAGCAAGCCAGCGGGTTACGGCGAGCAGTACTTC. Amino acids: CASKPAGYGEQYF.

The chain has TRBV18 and TRBJ1-5; D not resolved. V gave up 4 bases and J gave up 4 bases, with 8 bases separating them. CDR1 is KGHSH, CDR2 LQKENI, per germline. The CDR3 runs to 13 residues. Here the CDR3 DNA reads TGTGCCAGCTCACAGGACGGGAATCAGCCCCAGCATTTT. It translates to CASSQDGNQPQHF.